A selection of T cell receptor beta chains follows, all from one sample in a study of PD-1 blockade in mismatch repair-deficient tumors. Method: immunoSEQ multiplex PCR; TCRdb's copy keeps in-frame clones and lacks some. Of some 45,000 clones in the sample, under 85% were seen once. The sample here was PBMCs, taken before pembrolizumab treatment. The receptor source for this set is an adult with mismatch repair-deficient cancer. The CDR3 runs from the conserved cysteine through the conserved F or W. D genes are given only for firm matches. Rows may omit the clone size; those that give it use once, few, many or a size class.

j_call clone_size v_call d_call cdr3_nt cdr3_aa
TRBJ1-1 NA TRBV5-1 TRBD1 TGCGCCAGCAGCCACACAGGGGACACTGAAGCTTTCTTT CASSHTGDTEAFF
TRBJ2-2 NA TRBV19 NA TGTGCCAGTAGTATAGATAACCCAGGGACATACACCGGGGAGCTGTTTTTT CASSIDNPGTYTGELFF
TRBJ1-2 few TRBV27 NA TGTGCCAGCAGTTTATCTGGGGGCGGCGGCTACACCTTC CASSLSGGGGYTF
TRBJ2-1 NA TRBV2 NA TGTGCCAGCAGTGAACGTGGGTATGAGCAGTTCTTC CASSERGYEQFF
TRBJ1-1 NA TRBV5-1 NA TGCGCCAGCAGCTTGGGGCACGCAGGGGATCTTTTCTCGACGACTGAAGCTTTCTTT CASSLGHAGDLFSTTEAFF
TRBJ1-1 NA TRBV19 NA TGTGCCAGTAGTATTGGGCAGGGGACCCCGAAGACTGAAGCTTTCTTT CASSIGQGTPKTEAFF
TRBJ2-1 few TRBV6-6 NA TGTGCCAGCAGTCCCCAAAATCCTAAGTTCTTC CASSPQNPKFF
TRBJ1-1 NA TRBV5-8 TRBD1 TGTGCCAGCACCCAAAGGACAGGGCGGTGGGCTGAAGCTTTCTTT CASTQRTGRWAEAFF
TRBJ1-1 NA TRBV5-1 TRBD1 TGCGCCAGCAGCGGCGGGGAAAGGGGGCTTGGGAACACTGAAGCTTTCTTT CASSGGERGLGNTEAFF
TRBJ2-5 NA TRBV5-1 TRBD1 TGCGCCAGCAGCTTACCCGGGACAGGGGGAAAAGAGACCCAGTACTTC CASSLPGTGGKETQYF
TRBJ1-2 once TRBV14 TRBD1 TGTGCCAGCAGCCCCTCTGACAGGGGTTGGATTGTGACAGCTAACTATGGCTACACCTTC CASSPSDRGWIVTANYGYTF
TRBJ1-3 NA TRBV2 TRBD1 TGTGCCAGCAGCCCAGGACAGGACGACTCTGGAAACACCATATATTTT CASSPGQDDSGNTIYF
TRBJ2-1 NA TRBV5-4 NA TGTGCCAGCAGCTCCCCCGGCCTCCTCGATGAGCAGTTCTTC CASSSPGLLDEQFF